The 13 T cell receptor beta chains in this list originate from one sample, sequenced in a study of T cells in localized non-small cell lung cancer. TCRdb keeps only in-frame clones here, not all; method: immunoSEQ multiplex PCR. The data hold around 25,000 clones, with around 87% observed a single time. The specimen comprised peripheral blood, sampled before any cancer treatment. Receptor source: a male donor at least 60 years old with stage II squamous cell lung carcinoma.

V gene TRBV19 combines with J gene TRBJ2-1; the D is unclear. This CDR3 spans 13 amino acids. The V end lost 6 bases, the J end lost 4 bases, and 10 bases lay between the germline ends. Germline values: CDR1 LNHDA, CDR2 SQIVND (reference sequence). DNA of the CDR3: TGTGCCAGTAGGTCGTCGGTTTACAATGAGCAGTTCTTC. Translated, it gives CASRSSVYNEQFF. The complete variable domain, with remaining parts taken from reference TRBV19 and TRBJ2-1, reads DGGITQSPKYLFRKEGQNVTLSCEQNLNHDAMYWYRQDPGQGLRLIYYSQIVNDFQKGDIAEGYSVSREKKESFPLTVTSAQKNPTAFYLCASRSSVYNEQFFGPGTRLTVL.

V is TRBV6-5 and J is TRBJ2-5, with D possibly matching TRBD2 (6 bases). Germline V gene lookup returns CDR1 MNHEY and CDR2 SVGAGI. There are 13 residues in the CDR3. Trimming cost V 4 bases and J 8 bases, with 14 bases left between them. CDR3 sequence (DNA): TGTGCCAGCAGTTCCGGACGGGGGTACACCCAGTACTTC. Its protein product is CASSSGRGYTQYF.

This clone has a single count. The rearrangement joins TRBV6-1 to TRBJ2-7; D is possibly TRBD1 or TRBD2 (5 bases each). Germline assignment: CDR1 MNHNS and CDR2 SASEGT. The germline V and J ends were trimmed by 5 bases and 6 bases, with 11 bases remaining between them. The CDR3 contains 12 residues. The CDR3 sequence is CASSHQGPEQYF. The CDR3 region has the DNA TGTGCCAGCAGTCACCAGGGACCCGAGCAGTACTTC.

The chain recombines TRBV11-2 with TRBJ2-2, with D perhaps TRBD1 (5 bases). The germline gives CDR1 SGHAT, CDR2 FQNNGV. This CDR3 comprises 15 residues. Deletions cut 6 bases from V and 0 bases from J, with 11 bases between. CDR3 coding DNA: TGTGCCAGCAGTTGGACAACCCCGAACACCGGGGAGCTGTTTTTT. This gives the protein CASSWTTPNTGELFF.

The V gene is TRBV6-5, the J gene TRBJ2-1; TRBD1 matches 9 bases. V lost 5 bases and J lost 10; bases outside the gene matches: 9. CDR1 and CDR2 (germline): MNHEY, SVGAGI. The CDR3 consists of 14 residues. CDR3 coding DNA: TGTGCCAGCAGTCCGGACAGGGGACAGAGAGAGCAGTTCTTC. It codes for CASSPDRGQREQFF.

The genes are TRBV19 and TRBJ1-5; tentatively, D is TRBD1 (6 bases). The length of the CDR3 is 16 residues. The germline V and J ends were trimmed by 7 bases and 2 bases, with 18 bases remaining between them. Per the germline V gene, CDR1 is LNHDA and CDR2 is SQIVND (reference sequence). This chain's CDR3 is CASMRGTKVGNQPQHF. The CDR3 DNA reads TGTGCCAGTATGAGGGGGACCAAGGTGGGCAATCAGCCCCAGCATTTT.

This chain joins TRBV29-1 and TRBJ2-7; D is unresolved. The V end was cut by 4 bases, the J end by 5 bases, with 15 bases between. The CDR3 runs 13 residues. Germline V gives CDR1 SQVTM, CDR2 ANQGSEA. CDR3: CSVVNAGTDEQYF. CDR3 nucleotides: TGCAGCGTTGTAAATGCCGGCACCGACGAGCAGTACTTC.

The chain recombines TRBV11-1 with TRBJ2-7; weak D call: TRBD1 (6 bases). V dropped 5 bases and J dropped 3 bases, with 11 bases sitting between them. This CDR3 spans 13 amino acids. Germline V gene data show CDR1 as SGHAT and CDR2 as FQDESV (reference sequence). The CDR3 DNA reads TGTGCCAGCAGCAAGGACAGCCACTACGAGCAGTACTTC. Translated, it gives CASSKDSHYEQYF. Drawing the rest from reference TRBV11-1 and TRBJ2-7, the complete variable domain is EAEVAQSPRYKITEKSQAVAFWCDPISGHATLYWYRQILGQGPELLVQFQDESVVDDSQLPKDRFSAERLKGVDSTLKIQPAELGDSAMYLCASSKDSHYEQYFGPGTRLTVT.

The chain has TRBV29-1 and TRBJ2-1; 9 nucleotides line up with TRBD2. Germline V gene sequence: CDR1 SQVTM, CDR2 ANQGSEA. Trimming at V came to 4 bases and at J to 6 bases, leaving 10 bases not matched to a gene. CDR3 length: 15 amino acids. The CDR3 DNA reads TGCAGCGTTGGATTTGGACTAGCGAACGGCAATGAGCAGTTCTTC. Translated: CSVGFGLANGNEQFF.

The CDR3 loop reads CASSTGGVNQETQYF. The CDR3, as DNA: TGTGCCAGCAGCACCGGGGGAGTGAACCAAGAGACCCAGTACTTC. V is TRBV5-5 and J is TRBJ2-5, with TRBD2 as a possible D gene (6 bases). Germline V CDR1 and CDR2: SGHKS, YYEKEE (reference sequence). The V and J ends lost 4 bases and 0 bases respectively, with 13 bases between them. The CDR3 contains 15 residues.

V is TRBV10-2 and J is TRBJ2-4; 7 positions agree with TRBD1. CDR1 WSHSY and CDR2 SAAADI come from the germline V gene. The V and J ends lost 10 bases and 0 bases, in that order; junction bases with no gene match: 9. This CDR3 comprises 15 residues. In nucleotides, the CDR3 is TGCGCCACAGCAGAGGACAGGACAGCCAAAAACATTCAGTACTTC. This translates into CATAEDRTAKNIQYF.

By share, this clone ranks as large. The DNA of the CDR3 is TGTGCCAGCAGCCAAGATCGGCGGGGCGCCCAGTTCTTC. The encoded protein is CASSQDRRGAQFF. The J gene is TRBJ2-1, the V gene TRBV4-2; D may be TRBD2 (6 bases). V was shortened by 0 bases and J by 13 bases, with 13 bases between the two germline ends. Germline loops: CDR1 LGHNA, CDR2 YNFKEQ. This CDR3 region has 13 residues.

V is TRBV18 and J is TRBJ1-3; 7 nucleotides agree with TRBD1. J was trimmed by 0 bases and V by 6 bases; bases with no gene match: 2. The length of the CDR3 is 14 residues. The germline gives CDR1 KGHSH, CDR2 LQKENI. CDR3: CASSTGNSGNTIYF. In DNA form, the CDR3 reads TGTGCCAGCTCGACAGGGAACTCTGGAAACACCATATATTTT.